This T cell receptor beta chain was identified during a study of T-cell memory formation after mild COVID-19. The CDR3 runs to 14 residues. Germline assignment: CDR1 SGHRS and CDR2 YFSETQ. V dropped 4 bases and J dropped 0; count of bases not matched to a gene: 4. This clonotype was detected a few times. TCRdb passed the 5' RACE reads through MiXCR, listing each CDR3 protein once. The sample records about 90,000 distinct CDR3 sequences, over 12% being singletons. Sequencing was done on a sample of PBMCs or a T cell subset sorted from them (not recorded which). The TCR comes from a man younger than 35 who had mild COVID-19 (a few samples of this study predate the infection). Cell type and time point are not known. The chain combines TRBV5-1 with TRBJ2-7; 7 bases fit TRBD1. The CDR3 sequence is CASSAWDSSYEQYF. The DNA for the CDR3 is TGCGCCAGCAGCGCCTGGGACAGCTCCTACGAGCAGTACTTC.